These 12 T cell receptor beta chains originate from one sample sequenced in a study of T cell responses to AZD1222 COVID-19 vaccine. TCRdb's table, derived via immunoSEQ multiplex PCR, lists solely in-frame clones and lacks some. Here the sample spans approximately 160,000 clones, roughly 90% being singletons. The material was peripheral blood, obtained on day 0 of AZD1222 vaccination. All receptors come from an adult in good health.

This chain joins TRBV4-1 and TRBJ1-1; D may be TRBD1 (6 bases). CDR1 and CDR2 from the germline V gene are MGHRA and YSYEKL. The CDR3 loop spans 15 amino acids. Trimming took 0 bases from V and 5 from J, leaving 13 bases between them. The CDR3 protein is CASSQEYREGTEAFF. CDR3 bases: TGCGCCAGCAGCCAAGAATACAGGGAGGGGACTGAAGCTTTCTTT.

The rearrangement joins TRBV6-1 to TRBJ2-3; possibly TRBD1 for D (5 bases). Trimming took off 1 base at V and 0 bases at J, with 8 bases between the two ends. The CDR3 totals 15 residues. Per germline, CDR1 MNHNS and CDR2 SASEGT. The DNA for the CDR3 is TGTGCCAGCAGTGAAGGGCAGGGTAGCACAGATACGCAGTATTTT. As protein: CASSEGQGSTDTQYF.

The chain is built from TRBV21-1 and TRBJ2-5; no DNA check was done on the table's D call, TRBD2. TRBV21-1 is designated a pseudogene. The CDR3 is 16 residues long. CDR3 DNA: TGTGCCAGCAGCTATAGAGACAGCGGGAGGGGAGAGACCCAGTACTTC. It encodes CASSYRDSGRGETQYF.

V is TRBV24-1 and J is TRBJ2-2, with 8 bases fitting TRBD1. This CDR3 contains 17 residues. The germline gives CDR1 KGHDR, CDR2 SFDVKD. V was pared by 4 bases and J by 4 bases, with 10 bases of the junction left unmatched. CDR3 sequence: CATSDPAGGTVTGELFF. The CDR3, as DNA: TGTGCCACCAGTGACCCCGCAGGGGGCACCGTCACCGGGGAGCTGTTTTTT.

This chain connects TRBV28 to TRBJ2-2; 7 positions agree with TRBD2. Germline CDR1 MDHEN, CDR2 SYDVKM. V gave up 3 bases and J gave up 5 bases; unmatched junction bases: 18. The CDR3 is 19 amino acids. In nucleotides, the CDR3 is TGTGCCAGCAGTTTCGACCCAGCCAGATTAGCGGGTGGGACCGGGGAGCTGTTTTTT. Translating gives CASSFDPARLAGGTGELFF.

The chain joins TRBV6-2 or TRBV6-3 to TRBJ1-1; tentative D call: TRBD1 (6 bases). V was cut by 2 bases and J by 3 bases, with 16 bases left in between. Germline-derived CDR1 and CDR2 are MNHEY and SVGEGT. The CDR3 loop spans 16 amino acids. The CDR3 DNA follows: TGTGCCAGCAGTTACAAGGGGGGGTTTATGCACACTGAAGCTTTCTTT. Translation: CASSYKGGFMHTEAFF.

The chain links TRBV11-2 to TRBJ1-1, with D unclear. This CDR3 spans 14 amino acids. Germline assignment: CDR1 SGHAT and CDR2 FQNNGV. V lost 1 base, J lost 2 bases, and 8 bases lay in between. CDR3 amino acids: CASSLGHSNTEAFF. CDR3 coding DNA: TGTGCCAGCAGCTTAGGACACTCCAACACTGAAGCTTTCTTT.

CDR3 protein: CASSIRLAGVHEQYF. The CDR3 DNA sequence: TGTGCCAGTAGTATACGTTTAGCGGGAGTCCACGAGCAGTACTTC. This chain joins TRBV19 and TRBJ2-7; TRBD2 matches at 9 bases. Germline CDR1 reads LNHDA; CDR2 reads SQIVND (reference sequence). The length of the CDR3 is 15 residues. V dropped 2 bases and J dropped 5; count of bases not matched to a gene: 7.

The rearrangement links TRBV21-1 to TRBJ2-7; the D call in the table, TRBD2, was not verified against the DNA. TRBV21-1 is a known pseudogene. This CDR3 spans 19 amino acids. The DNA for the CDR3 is TGTGCCAGCCAAAAGAGGGGGCCTAGCGGGAGGGCTAGCTCCTACGAGCAGTACTTC. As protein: CASQKRGPSGRASSYEQYF.

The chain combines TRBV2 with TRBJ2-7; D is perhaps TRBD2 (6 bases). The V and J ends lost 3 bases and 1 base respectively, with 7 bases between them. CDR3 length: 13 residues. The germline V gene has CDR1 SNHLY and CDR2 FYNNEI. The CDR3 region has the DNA TGTGCCAGCAGTGATGCGGGGTCCTACGAGCAGTACTTC. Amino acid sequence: CASSDAGSYEQYF.

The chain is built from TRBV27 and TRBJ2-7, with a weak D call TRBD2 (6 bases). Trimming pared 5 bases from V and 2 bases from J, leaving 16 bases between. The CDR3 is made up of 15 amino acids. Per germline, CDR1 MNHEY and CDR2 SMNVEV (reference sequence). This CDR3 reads CASSPPTRPPYEQYF. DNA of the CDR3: TGTGCCAGCAGTCCACCGACTAGGCCCCCCTACGAGCAGTACTTC.

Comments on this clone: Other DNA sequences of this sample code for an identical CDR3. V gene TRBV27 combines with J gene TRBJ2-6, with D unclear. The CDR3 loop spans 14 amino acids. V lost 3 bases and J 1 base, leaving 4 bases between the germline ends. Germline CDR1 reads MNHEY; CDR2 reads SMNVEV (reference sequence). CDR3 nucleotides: TGTGCCAGCAGTTTGGGGTCTGGGGCCAACGTCCTGACTTTC. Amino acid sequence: CASSLGSGANVLTF. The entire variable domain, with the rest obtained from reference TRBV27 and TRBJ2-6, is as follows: EAQVTQNPRYLITVTGKKLTVTCSQNMNHEYMSWYRQDPGLGLRQIYYSMNVEVTDKGDVPEGYKVSRKEKRNFPLILESPSPNQTSLYFCASSLGSGANVLTFGAGSRLTVL.